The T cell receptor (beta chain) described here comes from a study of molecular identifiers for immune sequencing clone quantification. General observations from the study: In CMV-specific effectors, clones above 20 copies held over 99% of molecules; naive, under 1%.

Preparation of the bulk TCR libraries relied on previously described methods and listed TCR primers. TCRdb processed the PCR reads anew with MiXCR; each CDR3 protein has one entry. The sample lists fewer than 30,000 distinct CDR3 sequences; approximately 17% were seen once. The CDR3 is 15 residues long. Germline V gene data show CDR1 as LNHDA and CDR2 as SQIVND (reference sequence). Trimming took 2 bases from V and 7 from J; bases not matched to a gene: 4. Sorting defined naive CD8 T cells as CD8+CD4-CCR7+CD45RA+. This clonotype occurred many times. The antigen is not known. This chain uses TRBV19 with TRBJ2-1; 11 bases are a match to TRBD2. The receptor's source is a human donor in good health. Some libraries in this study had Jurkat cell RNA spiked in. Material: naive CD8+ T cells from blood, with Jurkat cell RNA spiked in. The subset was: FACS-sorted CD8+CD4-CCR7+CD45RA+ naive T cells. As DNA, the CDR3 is TGTGCCAGTAGTATAACTAGCGGGGGTCGGAATGAGCAGTTCTTC. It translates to CASSITSGGRNEQFF.